This TCR beta chain was profiled in a study of human T cells and chemical hapten exposure. In regard to this clonotype: It may be a read error: a sequence one base away is much more abundant.

TCRdb used MiXCR to reprocess the RACE reads, holding one entry per CDR3 protein. This table holds roughly 75,000 distinct CDR3 sequences, 8.5% to 9.5% found once. Time point given: healthy volunteer bleed at 6 weeks. Unfractionated whole blood was the source from which total RNA was extracted. After removal of 3 bases from V and 7 bases from J, the junction contained 9 bases not matched to a gene. CDR3 size: 14 residues. Per the germline V gene, CDR1 is SGDLS and CDR2 is YYNGEE. The chain couples TRBV9 to TRBJ2-7, with TRBD2 matching over 8 bases. The TCR sequence derives from a female donor in good health. Some clones in this sample may be carry-over from other donors' samples. The sample taken for sequencing was whole blood. Here the CDR3 reads CASSAGGAAGEQYF. CDR3 DNA sequence: TGTGCCAGCAGCGCCGGGGGGGCCGCGGGGGAGCAGTACTTC.